This T cell receptor (beta chain) appears in the sequencing data of a study of cytomegalovirus exposure and HLA in healthy donors. This CDR3 comprises 16 residues. Per germline, CDR1 SGHRS and CDR2 YFSETQ. J lost 4 bases, V lost 4 bases, and 10 bases had no gene match. Researchers ran the PCR with 60 Vbeta and 13 Jbeta primers. The repertoire was sequenced with immunoSEQ multiplex PCR; TCRdb's copy has only in-frame clones and lacks some. This repertoire shows approximately 130,000 clones, over 8.5% found once; its top ten account for around 6%. This clonotype originated in a woman in her forties in good health and CMV-seropositive. J is TRBJ2-7 and V is TRBV5-1; 11 bases align to TRBD1. The sample consisted of PBMCs. CDR3 in DNA: TGCGCCAGCAGCCCGGCCACCGGGACAGGGGGTTACGAGCAGTACTTC. This translates into CASSPATGTGGYEQYF.